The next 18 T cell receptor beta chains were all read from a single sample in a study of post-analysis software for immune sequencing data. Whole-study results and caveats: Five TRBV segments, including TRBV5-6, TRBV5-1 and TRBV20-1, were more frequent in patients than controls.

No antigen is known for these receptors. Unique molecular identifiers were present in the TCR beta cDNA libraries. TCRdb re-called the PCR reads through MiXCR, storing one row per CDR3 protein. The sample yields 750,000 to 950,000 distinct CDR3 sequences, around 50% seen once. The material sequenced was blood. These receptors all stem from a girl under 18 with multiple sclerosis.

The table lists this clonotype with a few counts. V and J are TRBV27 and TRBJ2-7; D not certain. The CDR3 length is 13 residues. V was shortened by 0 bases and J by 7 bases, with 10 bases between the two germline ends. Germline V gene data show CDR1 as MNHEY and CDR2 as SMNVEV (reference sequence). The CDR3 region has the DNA TGTGCCAGCAGTTTATCCAGGAAAGAGGAGCAGTACTTC. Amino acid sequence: CASSLSRKEEQYF.

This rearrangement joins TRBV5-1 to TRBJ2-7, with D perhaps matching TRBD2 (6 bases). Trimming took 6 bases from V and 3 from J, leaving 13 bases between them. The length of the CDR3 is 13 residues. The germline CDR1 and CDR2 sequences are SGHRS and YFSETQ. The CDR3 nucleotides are TGCGCCAGCACAACGGAGGGAGGCTACGAGCAGTACTTC. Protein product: CASTTEGGYEQYF.

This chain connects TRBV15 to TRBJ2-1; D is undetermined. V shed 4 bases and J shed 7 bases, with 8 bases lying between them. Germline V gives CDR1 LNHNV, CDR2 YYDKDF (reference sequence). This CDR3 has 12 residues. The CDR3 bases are TGTGCCACCAGCACCGTAGGAAATGAGCAGTTCTTC. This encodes CATSTVGNEQFF.

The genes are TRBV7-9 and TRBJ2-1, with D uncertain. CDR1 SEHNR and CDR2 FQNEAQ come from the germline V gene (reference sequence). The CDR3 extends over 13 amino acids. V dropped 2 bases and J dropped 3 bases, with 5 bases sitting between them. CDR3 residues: CASSLIIYNEQFF. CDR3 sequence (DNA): TGTGCCAGCAGCTTAATAATCTACAATGAGCAGTTCTTC.

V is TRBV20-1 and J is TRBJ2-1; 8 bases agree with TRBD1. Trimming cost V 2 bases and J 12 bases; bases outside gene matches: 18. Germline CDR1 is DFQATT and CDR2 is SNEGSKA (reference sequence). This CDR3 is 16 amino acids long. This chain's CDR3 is CSARPPRQGLGYRQFF. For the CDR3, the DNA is TGCAGTGCTAGACCCCCTCGACAGGGGCTTGGGTATCGGCAGTTCTTC.

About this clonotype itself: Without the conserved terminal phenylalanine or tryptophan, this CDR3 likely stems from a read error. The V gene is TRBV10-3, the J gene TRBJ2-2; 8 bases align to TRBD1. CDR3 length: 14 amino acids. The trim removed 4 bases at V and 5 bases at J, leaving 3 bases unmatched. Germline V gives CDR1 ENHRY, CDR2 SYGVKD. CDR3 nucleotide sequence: TGTGCCATCAGTGTCGACAGGGGTACCGGGGAGCTGTTTGTT. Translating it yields CAISVDRGTGELFV.

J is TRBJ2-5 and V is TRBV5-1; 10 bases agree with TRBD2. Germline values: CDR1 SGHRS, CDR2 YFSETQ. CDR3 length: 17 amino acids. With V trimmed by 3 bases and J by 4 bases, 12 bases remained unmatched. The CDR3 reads CASSSVRGTSEGETQYF. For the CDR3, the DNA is TGCGCCAGCAGCTCCGTTCGGGGGACTAGCGAAGGAGAGACCCAGTACTTC.

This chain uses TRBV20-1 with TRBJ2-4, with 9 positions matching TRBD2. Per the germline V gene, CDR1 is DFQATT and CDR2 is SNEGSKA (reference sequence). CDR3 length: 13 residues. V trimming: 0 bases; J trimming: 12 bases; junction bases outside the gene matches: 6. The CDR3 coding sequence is TGCAGTGCTAGAGATCTTAGCGGGGGAAGTCAGTACTTC. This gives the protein CSARDLSGGSQYF.

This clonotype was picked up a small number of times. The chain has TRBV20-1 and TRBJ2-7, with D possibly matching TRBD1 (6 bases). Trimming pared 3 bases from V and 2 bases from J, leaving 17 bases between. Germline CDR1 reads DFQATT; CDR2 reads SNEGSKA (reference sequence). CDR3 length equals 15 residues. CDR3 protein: CSASPDRSPPYEQYF. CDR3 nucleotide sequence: TGCAGTGCTAGCCCAGACAGGTCTCCCCCCTACGAGCAGTACTTC.

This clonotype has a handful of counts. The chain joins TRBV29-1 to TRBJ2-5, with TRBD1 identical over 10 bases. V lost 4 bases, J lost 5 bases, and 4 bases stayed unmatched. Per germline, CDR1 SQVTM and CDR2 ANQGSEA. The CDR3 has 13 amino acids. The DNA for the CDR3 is TGCAGCGTTGGGACAGGGGGTTCGGAGACCCAGTACTTC. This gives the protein CSVGTGGSETQYF.

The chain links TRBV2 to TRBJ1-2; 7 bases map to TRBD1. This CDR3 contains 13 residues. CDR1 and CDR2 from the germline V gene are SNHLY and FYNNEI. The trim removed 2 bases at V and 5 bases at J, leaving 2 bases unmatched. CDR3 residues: CASSEMTGYGYTF. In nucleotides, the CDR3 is TGTGCCAGCAGTGAAATGACAGGGTATGGCTACACCTTC.

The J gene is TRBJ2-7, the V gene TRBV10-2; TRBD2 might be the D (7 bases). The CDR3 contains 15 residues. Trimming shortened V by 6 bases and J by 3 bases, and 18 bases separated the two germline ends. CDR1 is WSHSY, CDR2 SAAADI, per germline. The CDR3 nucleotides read TGCGCCAGCAGCCTTGCGAGCGGGACACACTACGAGCAGTACTTC. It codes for CASSLASGTHYEQYF.

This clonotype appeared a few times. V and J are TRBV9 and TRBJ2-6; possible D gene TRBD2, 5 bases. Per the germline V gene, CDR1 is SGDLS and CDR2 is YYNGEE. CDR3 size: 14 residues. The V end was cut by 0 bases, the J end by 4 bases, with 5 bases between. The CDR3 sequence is CASSVGGGANVLTF. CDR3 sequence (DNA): TGTGCCAGCAGCGTAGGAGGGGGGGCCAACGTCCTGACTTTC.

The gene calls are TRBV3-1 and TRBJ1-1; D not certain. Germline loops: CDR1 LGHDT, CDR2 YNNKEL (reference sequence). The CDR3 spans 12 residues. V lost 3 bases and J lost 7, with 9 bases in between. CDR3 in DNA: TGTGCCAGCAGCCATGTTCGGGGTGAAGCTTTCTTT. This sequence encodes CASSHVRGEAFF. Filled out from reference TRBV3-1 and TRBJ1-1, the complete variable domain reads DTAVSQTPKYLVTQMGNDKSIKCEQNLGHDTMYWYKQDSKKFLKIMFSYNNKELIINETVPNRFSPKSPDKAHLNLHINSLELGDSAVYFCASSHVRGEAFFGQGTRLTVV.

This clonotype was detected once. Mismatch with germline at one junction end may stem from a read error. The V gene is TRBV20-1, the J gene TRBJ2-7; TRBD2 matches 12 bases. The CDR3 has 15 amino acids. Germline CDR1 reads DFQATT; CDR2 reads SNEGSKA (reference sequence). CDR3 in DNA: TGCAGTGCTATCACGACTAGCGGGAGCTCCCACGAGCAGTACTTC. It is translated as CSAITTSGSSHEQYF.

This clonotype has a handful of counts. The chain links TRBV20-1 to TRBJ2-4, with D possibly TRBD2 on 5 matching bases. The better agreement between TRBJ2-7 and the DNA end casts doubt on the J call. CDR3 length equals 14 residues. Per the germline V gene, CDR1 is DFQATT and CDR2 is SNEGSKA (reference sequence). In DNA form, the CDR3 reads TGCAGTGCTAGAGAAGGTGGGCGGGCCTACGAGCAGTACTTC. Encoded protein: CSAREGGRAYEQYF.

The DNA for the CDR3 is TGTGCCAGCAGAACCGACAGGGGGTACTCCTACGAGCAGTACTTC. Protein product: CASRTDRGYSYEQYF. This chain uses TRBV25-1 with TRBJ2-7; TRBD1 aligns across 9 bases. The CDR3 is 15 residues long. The V gene's germline CDR1 is MGHDK and CDR2 SYGVNS. V was pared by 6 bases and J by 0 bases, with 6 bases of the junction left unmatched.

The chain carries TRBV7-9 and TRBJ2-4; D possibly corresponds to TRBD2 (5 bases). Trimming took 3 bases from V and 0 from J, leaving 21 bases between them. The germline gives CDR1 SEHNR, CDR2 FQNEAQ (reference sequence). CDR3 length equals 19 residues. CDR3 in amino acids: CASSLSRARRLVAKNIQYF. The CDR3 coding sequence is TGTGCCAGCAGCTTGTCGCGGGCCCGAAGGCTTGTAGCCAAAAACATTCAGTACTTC. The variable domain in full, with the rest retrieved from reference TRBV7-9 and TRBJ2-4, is DTGVSQNPRHKITKRGQNVTFRCDPISEHNRLYWYRQTLGQGPEFLTYFQNEAQLEKSRLLSDRFSAERPKGSFSTLEIQRTEQGDSAMYLCASSLSRARRLVAKNIQYFGAGTRLSVL.